Listed below are T cell receptor beta chains from one sample, sequenced in a study of blood T cells in healthy people across ages. TCRdb independently ran MiXCR on the 5' RACE reads; one entry per CDR3 protein. This table has hundreds of thousands of distinct CDR3 sequences, roughly 30% appearing once. Input material: blood. These receptors all stem from a woman aged 80 or over in good health. Each CDR3 is given with its conserved first and last residue. A D gene is named only where the DNA matches it firmly. Size is omitted from some rows. Given values are once, few, many or a class for expanded clones.

TRBV7-8	many	TRBJ2-5	TRBD2	TGTGCCAGCAGCTTAGTCCTAGCGGGCCAAGAGACCCAGTACTTC	CASSLVLAGQETQYF
TRBV20-1	many	TRBJ2-5	TRBD2	TGCAGTGCTACCGGGACTAGCGGGTACCAAGAGACCCAGTACTTC	CSATGTSGYQETQYF
TRBV29-1	many	TRBJ2-1	TRBD2	TGCAGCGCCCAGGGTACTAGCGGGGGGGACAATGAGCAGTTCTTC	CSAQGTSGGDNEQFF
TRBV7-2	.	TRBJ2-1	TRBD2	TGTGCCAGCAGGGAAGGACTAGCGGGGGCAAATGAGCAGTTCTTC	CASREGLAGANEQFF
TRBV20-1	many	TRBJ2-3	TRBD2	TGCAGTGCCCCTAGGGCGGGGGTCACAGATACGCAGTATTTT	CSAPRAGVTDTQYF
TRBV6-5	.	TRBJ1-1	TRBD1	TGTGCCAGCAGTCCTACCGGGACAGGGGTCCTCGGAGCTTTCTTT	CASSPTGTGVLGAFF
TRBV29-1	.	TRBJ2-5	.	TGCAGCATGGAAGGCAGGGGGGGGGAGGCCCAGTACTTC	CSMEGRGGEAQYF
TRBV30	.	TRBJ1-3	.	TGTGCCTGGAGTGGACTTGGAAACACCATATATTTT	CAWSGLGNTIYF
TRBV20-1	many	TRBJ1-6	.	TGCAGTGCTAGAGATCGGTCGAGATATCGTAATTCACCCCTCCACTTT	CSARDRSRYRNSPLHF
TRBV11-2	.	TRBJ2-1	TRBD2	TGTGCCAGCAGCTTAGTTCCCGTAGCGGGGTACTCCTACAATGAGCAGTTCTTC	CASSLVPVAGYSYNEQFF
TRBV5-1	.	TRBJ2-7	.	TGCGCCAGCAGCAACGACGCGGAGCAGTACTTC	CASSNDAEQYF
TRBV7-6	many	TRBJ2-1	TRBD2	TGTGCCAGCAGCCTATTCGTCGGAGCTAGCGGGAATGAGCAGTTCTTC	CASSLFVGASGNEQFF
TRBV12-3/TRBV12-4	many	TRBJ2-2	.	TGTGCCAGCAGTCGCGGAGACACCGGGGAGCTGTTTTTT	CASSRGDTGELFF
TRBV5-1	.	TRBJ2-1	.	TGCGCCAGCAGCTCCCGCTGGGGTTCCTACAATGAGCAGTTCTTC	CASSSRWGSYNEQFF
TRBV28	many	TRBJ1-5	.	TGTGCCAGCAGTGACAGGCAGCCCCAGCATTTT	CASSDRQPQHF
TRBV29-1	many	TRBJ2-5	.	TGCAGCGGGCGCAGGGGCGCTTCCCGGGAGACCCAGTACTTC	CSGRRGASRETQYF
TRBV20-1	.	TRBJ2-3	.	TGCAGTGCTCTTGATCTTGGTACGCAGTATTTT	CSALDLGTQYF
TRBV28	.	TRBJ1-1	.	TGTGCCAGCAAGATCCCGGGCCGGAACACTGAAGCTTTCTTT	CASKIPGRNTEAFF
TRBV25-1	.	TRBJ2-7	TRBD1	TGTGCCAGCAGTGCCCGGGACAGGGATTCCAATGAGCAGTACTTC	CASSARDRDSNEQYF
TRBV6-2/TRBV6-3	.	TRBJ2-2	TRBD2	TGTGCCAGCAGTTACAATATGAAGGCGGGGGGCTCGAACACCGGGGAGCTGTTTTTT	CASSYNMKAGGSNTGELFF
TRBV6-1	many	TRBJ2-7	.	TGTGCCAGCAACCAGGGCCGCGACGAGCAGTACTTC	CASNQGRDEQYF
TRBV15	many	TRBJ2-5	.	TGTGCCACCAGCAGAGCCCGTGCAGAGACCCAGTACTTC	CATSRARAETQYF
TRBV13	many	TRBJ2-1	TRBD2	TGTGCCAGCACATCAGCGGGGGGGCCAGGTGAGCAGTTCTTC	CASTSAGGPGEQFF
TRBV29-1	few	TRBJ1-1	.	TGCAGCGTTGATTCAACCTCAGGGGTCTCCACTGAAGCTTTCTTT	CSVDSTSGVSTEAFF
TRBV5-1	many	TRBJ2-1	.	TGCGCCAGCACCAACCGGGACATAAGAAGGGATGAGCAGTTCTTC	CASTNRDIRRDEQFF
TRBV5-1	many	TRBJ2-5	.	TGCGCCAGCAGCCTAGACTCCCCCGAACAAGAGACCCAGTACTTC	CASSLDSPEQETQYF
TRBV7-9	few	TRBJ1-1	.	TGTGCCAGCAGCTGGGGGGGTTCGGGCACTGAAGCTTTCTTT	CASSWGGSGTEAFF
TRBV20-1	few	TRBJ1-2	.	TGCAGTGCTAGAGGGGACGGGACACCTAACTGGGACACCTTC	CSARGDGTPNWDTF
TRBV12-3/TRBV12-4	few	TRBJ1-1	.	TGTGCCAGCAGTTCCAGGGGCCCATTGATCAACACTGAAGCTTTCTTT	CASSSRGPLINTEAFF
TRBV12-3/TRBV12-4	many	TRBJ1-1	.	TGTGCCAGCAGCCTTACAGGGTTTGAAGCTTTCTTT	CASSLTGFEAFF
TRBV2	few	TRBJ2-3	TRBD2	TGTGCCAGCAGGACCCAGCGGGGGGGCAGGCCAGATACGCAGTATTTT	CASRTQRGGRPDTQYF
TRBV20-1	many	TRBJ2-1	.	TGCAGTGCTACCTACGGGGAAGAGCAGTTCTTC	CSATYGEEQFF
TRBV20-1	many	TRBJ2-7	.	TGCAGTGCTCATCAGGGCGGCGAGCAGTACTTC	CSAHQGGEQYF
TRBV7-2	.	TRBJ1-2	.	TGTGCCAGCAGCTTGACATATAATTATGGCTACACCTTC	CASSLTYNYGYTF
TRBV24-1	.	TRBJ2-5	.	TGTGCCACCAGTGACCGCCGAGACCTTAAAGAGACCCAGTACTTC	CATSDRRDLKETQYF
TRBV20-1	.	TRBJ2-3	TRBD2	TGCAGTGCTAGAGATGGGAGCGGGGGGACAGATACGCAGTATTTT	CSARDGSGGTDTQYF
TRBV20-1	many	TRBJ2-1	TRBD2	TGCAGTGCTAGAGGCGCGGGGGGGCTGTACAATGAGCAGTTCTTC	CSARGAGGLYNEQFF
TRBV5-6	.	TRBJ2-3	.	TGTGCCAGCAGCTTGGTCAGCACAGATATGCAGTATTTT	CASSLVSTDMQYF
TRBV3-1	few	TRBJ1-2	.	TGTGCCAGCAGCCAGCAGGGTCGGGGCTACACCTTC	CASSQQGRGYTF
TRBV29-1	many	TRBJ2-5	TRBD2	TGCAGCGTGTCGGGACTAGCGGGGGAAGAGACCCAGTACTTC	CSVSGLAGEETQYF
TRBV24-1	.	TRBJ2-1	.	TGTGCCACCAGGTCCCGGATTGGCAGCAATGAGCAGTTCTTC	CATRSRIGSNEQFF
TRBV20-1	many	TRBJ2-5	TRBD1	TGCAGTGCTGGGACAGGGGGCCAAGAGACCCAGTACTTC	CSAGTGGQETQYF
TRBV27	.	TRBJ1-2	.	TGTGCCAGCAGTTTACTATCCCCGACAGATAACTATGGCTACACCTTC	CASSLLSPTDNYGYTF
TRBV12-3/TRBV12-4	many	TRBJ2-7	TRBD1	TGTGCCAGCAGCTTAGGACAGGGAATCGAGCAGTACTTC	CASSLGQGIEQYF
TRBV29-1	.	TRBJ2-1	.	TGCAGCGTTGTTTGGGGGGCGTCACCGTACAATGAGCAGTTCTTC	CSVVWGASPYNEQFF
TRBV7-8	.	TRBJ1-1	TRBD1	TGTGCCAGCAGCTGGACAGGGGCCGGCACTGAAGCTTTCTTT	CASSWTGAGTEAFF
TRBV7-9	many	TRBJ2-7	TRBD2	TGTGCCAGCAGCCCCTACGGACTAGCGGGGGCCTACGAGCAGTACTTC	CASSPYGLAGAYEQYF
TRBV18	many	TRBJ2-3	.	TGTGCCAGCTCACCAACCCGGGATAACTCGCAGTATTTT	CASSPTRDNSQYF
TRBV5-1	many	TRBJ2-7	TRBD1	TGCGCCAGCAGCTTGGCAGGACAGGGGTACTACGAGCAGTACTTC	CASSLAGQGYYEQYF
TRBV20-1	many	TRBJ2-5	TRBD2	TGCAGTGCTAGAGGCGGATGGACTAGCGGGGAGACCCAGTACTTC	CSARGGWTSGETQYF